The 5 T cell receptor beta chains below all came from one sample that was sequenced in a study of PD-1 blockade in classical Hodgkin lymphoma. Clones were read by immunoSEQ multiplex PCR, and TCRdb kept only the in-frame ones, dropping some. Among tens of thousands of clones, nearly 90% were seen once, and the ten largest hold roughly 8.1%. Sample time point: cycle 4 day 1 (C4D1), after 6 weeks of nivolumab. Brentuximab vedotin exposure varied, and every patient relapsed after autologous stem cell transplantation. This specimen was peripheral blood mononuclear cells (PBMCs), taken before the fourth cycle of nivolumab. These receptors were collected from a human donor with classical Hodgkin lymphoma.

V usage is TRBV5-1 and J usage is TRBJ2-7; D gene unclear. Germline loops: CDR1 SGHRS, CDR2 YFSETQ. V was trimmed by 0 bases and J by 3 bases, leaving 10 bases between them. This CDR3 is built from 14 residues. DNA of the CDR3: TGCGCCAGCAGCTTGGAGGGCCGCGGCTACGAGCAGTACTTC. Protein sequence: CASSLEGRGYEQYF.

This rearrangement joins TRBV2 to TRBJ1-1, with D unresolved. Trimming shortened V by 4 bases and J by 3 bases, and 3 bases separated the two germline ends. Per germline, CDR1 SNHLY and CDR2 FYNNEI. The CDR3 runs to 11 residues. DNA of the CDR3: TGTGCCAGCAGTGGCCACACTGAAGCTTTCTTT. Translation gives CASSGHTEAFF.

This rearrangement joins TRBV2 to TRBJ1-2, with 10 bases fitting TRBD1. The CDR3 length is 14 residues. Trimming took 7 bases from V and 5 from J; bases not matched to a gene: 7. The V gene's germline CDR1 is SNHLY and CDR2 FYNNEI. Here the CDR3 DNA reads TGTGCCAGCACCCGGGACAGGGGTCCTTATGGCTACACCTTC. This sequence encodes CASTRDRGPYGYTF.

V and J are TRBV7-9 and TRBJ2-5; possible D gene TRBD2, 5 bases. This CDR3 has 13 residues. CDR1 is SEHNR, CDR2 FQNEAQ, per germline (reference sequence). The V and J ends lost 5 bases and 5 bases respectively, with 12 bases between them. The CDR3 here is CASSPAVGETQYF. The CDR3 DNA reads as TGTGCCAGCAGCCCAGCGGTGGGGGAGACCCAGTACTTC.

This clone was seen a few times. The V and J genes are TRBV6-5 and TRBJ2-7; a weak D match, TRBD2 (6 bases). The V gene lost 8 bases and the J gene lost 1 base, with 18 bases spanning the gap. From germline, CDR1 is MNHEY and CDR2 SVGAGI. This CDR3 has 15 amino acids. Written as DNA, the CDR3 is TGTGCCAGCGCTAAAGGAGGGGCCTTATCCTACGAGCAGTACTTC. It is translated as CASAKGGALSYEQYF.